These 16 T cell receptor beta chains were all obtained from the same sample, sequenced in a study of T-cell memory formation after mild COVID-19. TCRdb used MiXCR to reprocess the 5' RACE reads, holding one entry per CDR3 protein. The sample holds 560,000 or so distinct CDR3 sequences; roughly 17% are singletons and the top ten take less than 10%. The sample was PBMCs or a T cell subset sorted from them (not recorded which). Source of these receptors: an adult woman who had mild COVID-19 (a few samples of this study predate the infection). Cell type and time point are not known.

This rearrangement joins TRBV2 to TRBJ2-7; TRBD1 matches 7 bases. V gave up 8 bases and J gave up 0 bases; unmatched junction bases: 7. CDR3 length: 14 residues. The germline V gene encodes CDR1 SNHLY and CDR2 FYNNEI. In DNA, the CDR3 is TGTGCCAGCCACCGGGACAGAAGCTCCTACGAGCAGTACTTC. It translates to CASHRDRSSYEQYF.

The rearrangement links TRBV5-8 to TRBJ1-1; 7 bases are shared with TRBD1. Looked up from germline, CDR1 is SGHTS and CDR2 is YDEGEE. The CDR3 consists of 16 residues. V dropped 1 base and J dropped 1; count of bases not matched to a gene: 7. CDR3 DNA: TGTGCCAGCAGCTTGTATTCGGGACAGACGAACACTGAAGCTTTCTTT. Translating it yields CASSLYSGQTNTEAFF.

In the case of this clonotype: One base away lies a much larger clone, so this may be a sequencing read error. This rearrangement joins TRBV3-1 to TRBJ2-7; 7 bases match TRBD1. This CDR3 has 13 amino acids. The germline V gene has CDR1 LGHDT and CDR2 YNNKEL (reference sequence). J gave up 3 bases and V 4 bases, and 3 bases lay outside the gene matches. The CDR3 DNA reads TGTGCCAGCAGCCGACAGGGAAACTACGAGCAGTACTTC. It yields the protein CASSRQGNYEQYF.

The genes are TRBV7-6 and TRBJ2-4; 8 bases match TRBD1. The V and J ends lost 5 bases and 0 bases, in that order; junction bases with no gene match: 6. The germline gives CDR1 SGHVS, CDR2 FNYEAQ. The CDR3 has 16 amino acids. CDR3 nucleotide sequence: TGTGCCAGCAGCACTGGACAGGGCCTAGCCAAAAACATTCAGTACTTC. It yields the protein CASSTGQGLAKNIQYF. Full variable domain (remainder filled in from reference TRBV7-6 and TRBJ2-4): GAGVSQSPRYKVTKRGQDVALRCDPISGHVSLYWYRQALGQGPEFLTYFNYEAQQDKSGLPNDRFSAERPEGSISTLTIQRTEQRDSAMYRCASSTGQGLAKNIQYFGAGTRLSVL.

This clonotype was seen a handful of times. The chain joins TRBV7-8 to TRBJ2-1; 7 bases fit TRBD2. This CDR3 has 15 amino acids. In germline, CDR1 is SGHVS, CDR2 FQNEAQ. After removal of 0 bases from V and 4 bases from J, the junction contained 3 bases not matched to a gene. CDR3 loop: CASSLAKRGYNEQFF. The CDR3, as DNA: TGTGCCAGCAGCTTAGCGAAGCGGGGATACAATGAGCAGTTCTTC.

This clonotype was observed a few times. The chain is built from TRBV18 and TRBJ1-5; TRBD1 matches at 8 bases. Germline V gives CDR1 KGHSH, CDR2 LQKENI. The CDR3 loop spans 14 amino acids. The junction had 6 bases not matched to a gene; V was cut back by 5 bases and J by 6 bases. The CDR3 spells CASSEDRVRQPQHF. CDR3 nucleotides: TGTGCCAGCTCAGAGGACAGGGTCCGTCAGCCCCAGCATTTT.

In DNA form, the CDR3 reads TGTGCCAGCAGATCTGGCGGGACATCGAGAGGCTACACCTTC. It yields the protein CASRSGGTSRGYTF. The chain carries TRBV6-5 and TRBJ1-2; the D gene is possibly TRBD1 (6 bases). CDR1 is MNHEY, CDR2 SVGAGI, per germline. Between the trimmed V and J ends, which lost 6 bases and 8 bases, there was a span of 19 bases. The CDR3 sequence is 14 residues long.

This clonotype was observed a handful of times. V gene TRBV29-1 combines with J gene TRBJ2-7; a possible D gene is TRBD1 (7 bases). The CDR3 runs 15 residues. Trimming stripped 2 bases from V and 6 bases from J, with 20 bases between. In germline, CDR1 is SQVTM, CDR2 ANQGSEA. DNA for the CDR3: TGCAGCGTTGAATGGGTAGGACAGGAGGGGGGCGAGCAGTACTTC. Translation gives CSVEWVGQEGGEQYF.

The sample holds many counts of this clonotype. The V and J genes are TRBV4-2 and TRBJ2-7, with 7 nucleotides matching TRBD1. Germline CDR1 is LGHNA and CDR2 is YNFKEQ. The CDR3 totals 16 residues. J gave up 2 bases and V 1 base, and 8 bases lay outside the gene matches. The CDR3 sequence is CASSQATGPTAYEQYF. The DNA of the CDR3 is TGTGCCAGCAGCCAAGCGACAGGGCCCACGGCCTACGAGCAGTACTTC.

This clonotype was found many times. The V call is TRBV29-1, the J call TRBJ2-7; no definite D call. Trimming took 6 bases from V and 0 from J, leaving 15 bases between them. This CDR3 is 14 amino acids long. The V gene's germline CDR1 is SQVTM and CDR2 ANQGSEA. In DNA form, the CDR3 reads TGCAGCGTCGCGAGCAAAAGCGTCTCCTACGAGCAGTACTTC. Residues: CSVASKSVSYEQYF.

The CDR3 DNA follows: TGCGCCAGCAACCCCCCGGCAGCGGAGACCCAGTACTTC. This translates into CASNPPAAETQYF. The chain recombines TRBV5-1 with TRBJ2-5, with D unresolved. The V end was cut by 6 bases, the J end by 5 bases, with 14 bases between. The germline gives CDR1 SGHRS, CDR2 YFSETQ. CDR3 length: 13 residues.

The genes are TRBV7-3 and TRBJ2-7; D is perhaps TRBD2 (6 bases). The CDR3 has 13 amino acids. The ends were cut back, 5 bases at V and 6 bases at J, with 14 bases in the middle. Germline V gives CDR1 SGHTA, CDR2 FQGTGA. The chain's CDR3 is CASSGRAGGEQYF. The CDR3 DNA is TGTGCCAGCAGCGGGCGAGCGGGCGGCGAGCAGTACTTC.

This clonotype was observed at least ten times. The chain recombines TRBV2 with TRBJ2-7; D gene unclear. The CDR3 spans 13 residues. Germline CDR1 SNHLY, CDR2 FYNNEI. V gave up 8 bases and J gave up 2 bases, with 13 bases separating them. The chain's CDR3 is CASSRPGAYEQYF. As DNA, the CDR3 is TGTGCCAGCTCCCGACCAGGAGCCTACGAGCAGTACTTC.

The rearrangement uses TRBV5-1 and TRBJ2-3; 7 nucleotides align to TRBD1. CDR3 length: 13 residues. Germline V gene lookup returns CDR1 SGHRS and CDR2 YFSETQ. The V and J ends lost 7 bases and 2 bases, in that order; junction bases with no gene match: 4. CDR3 bases: TGCGCCAGCGGGGGACAGCTCACAGATACGCAGTATTTT. This sequence encodes CASGGQLTDTQYF.

The J gene is TRBJ1-2, the V gene TRBV4-1; 8 nucleotides align to TRBD1. Trimming took 1 base from V and 4 from J; bases not matched to a gene: 5. Germline CDR1 reads MGHRA; CDR2 reads YSYEKL. The CDR3 extends over 15 amino acids. For the CDR3, the DNA is TGCGCCAGCAGCCAAGTCGGGACAGGAGCCTATGGCTACACCTTC. Its protein product is CASSQVGTGAYGYTF.

This clonotype has just a few counts. J is TRBJ2-7 and V is TRBV7-9, with D possibly matching TRBD2 (5 bases). Germline V gene lookup returns CDR1 SEHNR and CDR2 FQNEAQ (reference sequence). V was shortened by 6 bases and J by 0 bases, with 15 bases between the two germline ends. The CDR3 runs to 15 residues. CDR3 region: CASSPPGVFSYEQYF. CDR3 nucleotide sequence: TGTGCCAGCAGTCCGCCCGGGGTTTTCTCCTACGAGCAGTACTTC.